This T cell receptor (beta chain) comes out of a study of blood T cell repertoires in COVID-19. At the level of the study: There were acute and convalescent COVID-19 samples, and they came from the United States, Italy and Spain. Sources were T cells, B-cell-depleted T cells, or PBMCs; the material itself was cDNA or gDNA.

With 6 bases clipped from V and 6 bases from J, the junction kept 10 bases outside the gene matches. CDR3 length equals 15 residues. Germline loops: CDR1 MRHNA, CDR2 SNTAGT. Study processing details: Reference gene primer amplification yielded estimated nucleated cell counts. TCRdb's table, derived via immunoSEQ multiplex PCR, lists solely in-frame clones and lacks some. That table gives V, J and clone size, and the DNA gave D and trimming. The sample has approximately 84,000 clones, 83% seen once. The V gene is TRBV6-4, the J gene TRBJ2-1, with 8 bases lining up with TRBD2. This receptor was identified in a human donor in a cohort sampled during active COVID-19. Sequencing was performed on peripheral blood. The chain's CDR3 is CASRKSLAEVNEQFF. As DNA, the CDR3 is TGTGCCAGCAGAAAATCACTAGCGGAGGTCAATGAGCAGTTCTTC.